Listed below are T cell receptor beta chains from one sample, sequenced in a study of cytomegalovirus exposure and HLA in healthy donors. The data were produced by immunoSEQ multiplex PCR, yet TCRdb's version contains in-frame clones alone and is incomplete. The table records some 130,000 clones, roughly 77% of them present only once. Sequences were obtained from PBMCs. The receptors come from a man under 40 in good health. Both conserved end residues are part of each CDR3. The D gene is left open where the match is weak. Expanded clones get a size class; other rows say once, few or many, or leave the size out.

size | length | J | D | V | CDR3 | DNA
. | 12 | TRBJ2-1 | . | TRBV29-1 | CSVGGSYNEQFF | TGCAGCGTGGGGGGCTCCTACAATGAGCAGTTCTTC
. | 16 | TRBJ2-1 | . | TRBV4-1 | CASSQVAGRGGNEQFF | TGCGCCAGCAGCCAAGTTGCGGGGCGGGGAGGTAATGAGCAGTTCTTC
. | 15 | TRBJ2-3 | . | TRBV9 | CASSVRGRITDTQYF | TGTGCCAGCAGCGTACGCGGGCGGATCACAGATACGCAGTATTTT
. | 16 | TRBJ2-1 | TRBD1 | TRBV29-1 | CSVEATGKGSYNEQFF | TGCAGCGTTGAAGCGACAGGGAAGGGATCCTACAATGAGCAGTTCTTC
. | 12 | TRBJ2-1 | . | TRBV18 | CASSRLGSEQFF | TGTGCCAGCTCACGCCTAGGGAGCGAGCAGTTCTTC
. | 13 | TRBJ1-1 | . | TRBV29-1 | CSVHTFMNTEAFF | TGCAGCGTTCATACTTTCATGAACACTGAAGCTTTCTTT
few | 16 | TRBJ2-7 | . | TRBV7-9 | CSSSLSPGSSSYEQYF | TGTTCCAGCAGCCTTTCGCCCGGGAGTTCCTCCTACGAGCAGTACTTC
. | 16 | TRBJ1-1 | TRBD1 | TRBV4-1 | CASSQVRTGENTEAFF | TGTGCCAGCAGCCAAGTGAGGACAGGGGAGAACACTGAAGCTTTCTTT
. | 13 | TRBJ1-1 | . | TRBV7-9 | CSSSPDLNTEAFF | TGTTCCAGCAGCCCTGATCTAAACACTGAAGCTTTCTTT
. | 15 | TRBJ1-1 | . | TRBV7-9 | CASSLGSRRQTEAFF | TGTGCCAGCAGCTTAGGCAGCAGGAGGCAGACTGAAGCTTTCTTT
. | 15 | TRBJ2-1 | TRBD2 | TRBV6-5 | CASSPSGPLLDEQFF | TGTGCCAGCAGTCCTAGCGGTCCGTTGCTGGATGAGCAGTTCTTC
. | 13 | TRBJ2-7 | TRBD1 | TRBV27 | CASRGPRGSEQYF | TGTGCCAGCAGGGGACCCAGGGGGAGCGAGCAGTACTTC
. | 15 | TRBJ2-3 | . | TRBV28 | CASSPTLFRRDTQYF | TGTGCCAGCAGCCCCACACTGTTTCGGAGAGATACGCAGTATTTT
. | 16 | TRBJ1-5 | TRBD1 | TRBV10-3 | CAISEKQGTANQPQHF | TGTGCCATCAGTGAGAAACAGGGGACCGCAAATCAGCCCCAGCATTTT
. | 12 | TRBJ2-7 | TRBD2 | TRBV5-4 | CASSHGLAGQYF | TGTGCCAGCAGCCATGGACTAGCGGGGCAGTACTTC
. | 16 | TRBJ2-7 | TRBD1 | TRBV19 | CASSNGQGLKSYEQYF | TGTGCCAGTAGTAACGGACAGGGCCTTAAGTCCTACGAGCAGTACTTC
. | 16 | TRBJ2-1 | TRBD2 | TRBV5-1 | CASSLVATSGMDEQFF | TGCGCCAGCAGCTTGGTGGCGACTAGCGGGATGGATGAGCAGTTCTTC
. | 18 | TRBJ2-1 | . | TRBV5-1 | CASSLGSLRPRGYNEQFF | TGCGCCAGCAGCTTAGGATCGTTGCGGCCCAGAGGTTACAATGAGCAGTTCTTC
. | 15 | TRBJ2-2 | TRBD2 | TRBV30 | CAWSVIGEGTGELFF | TGTGCCTGGAGTGTAATCGGGGAGGGCACCGGGGAGCTGTTTTTT
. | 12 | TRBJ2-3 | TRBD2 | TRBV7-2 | CASSRTSGTQYF | TGTGCCAGCAGCAGGACTAGCGGCACGCAGTATTTT
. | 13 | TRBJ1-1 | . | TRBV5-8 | CASRSVRNTEAFF | TGTGCCAGCAGAAGTGTCAGGAACACTGAAGCTTTCTTT
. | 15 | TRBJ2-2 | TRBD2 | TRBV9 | CASSVAGGWTGELFF | TGTGCCAGCAGCGTAGCGGGAGGTTGGACCGGGGAGCTGTTTTTT
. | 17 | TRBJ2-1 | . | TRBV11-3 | CASSLDGGVSSYNEQFF | TGTGCCAGCAGCTTAGACGGCGGGGTAAGCTCCTACAATGAGCAGTTCTTC
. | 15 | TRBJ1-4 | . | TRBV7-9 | CASSPWAGPGGKLFF | TGTGCCAGCAGCCCCTGGGCGGGACCCGGGGGAAAACTGTTTTTT
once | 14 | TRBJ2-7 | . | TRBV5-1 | CASSLSQGRDEQYF | TGCGCCAGCAGCTTATCACAGGGTCGCGACGAGCAGTACTTC
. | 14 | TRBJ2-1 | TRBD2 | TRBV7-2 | CASSWTSGINEQFF | TGTGCCAGCAGCTGGACTAGCGGGATTAATGAGCAGTTCTTC
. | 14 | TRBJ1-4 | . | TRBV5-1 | CASSASGGSEKLFF | TGCGCCAGCAGCGCGAGCGGGGGGAGCGAAAAACTGTTTTTT
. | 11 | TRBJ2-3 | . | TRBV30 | CAWSGGDTQYF | TGTGCCTGGAGTGGAGGGGATACGCAGTATTTT
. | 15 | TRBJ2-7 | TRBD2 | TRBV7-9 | CASSPRLALPYEQYF | TGTGCCAGCAGCCCAAGACTAGCGTTGCCCTACGAGCAGTACTTC
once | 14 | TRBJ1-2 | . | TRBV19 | CASNFQVATYGYTF | TGTGCCAGTAATTTCCAGGTCGCAACCTATGGCTACACCTTC
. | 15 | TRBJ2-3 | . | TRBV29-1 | CSVGTGESSADTQYF | TGCAGCGTTGGAACGGGAGAAAGTAGCGCAGATACGCAGTATTTT
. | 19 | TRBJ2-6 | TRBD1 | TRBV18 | CASSSKQTGEKSGANVLTF | TGTGCCAGCTCATCAAAACAGACAGGGGAGAAAAGTGGGGCCAACGTCCTGACTTTC
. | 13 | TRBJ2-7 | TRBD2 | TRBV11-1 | CATFSGSSYEQYF | TGTGCCACCTTTAGCGGGAGTTCCTACGAGCAGTACTTC
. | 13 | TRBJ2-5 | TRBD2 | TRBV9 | CASSSRLAGESYF | TGTGCCAGCAGCTCGCGACTAGCGGGAGAGAGCTACTTC
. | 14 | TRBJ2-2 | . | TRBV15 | CATSRGPGTGELFF | TGTGCCACCAGCAGAGGACCCGGGACCGGGGAGCTGTTTTTT
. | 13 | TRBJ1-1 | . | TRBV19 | CASSMDWNTEAFF | TGTGCCAGTAGTATGGACTGGAACACTGAAGCTTTCTTT
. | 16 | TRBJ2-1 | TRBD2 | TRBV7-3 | CASSPSGRGPYNEQFF | TGTGCCAGCAGTCCTAGCGGGAGGGGCCCCTACAATGAGCAGTTCTTC
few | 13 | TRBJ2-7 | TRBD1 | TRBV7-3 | CASSTGTGYEQYF | TGTGCCAGCAGCACCGGGACAGGCTACGAGCAGTACTTC
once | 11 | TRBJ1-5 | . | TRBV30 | CAWGQHQPQHF | TGTGCCTGGGGGCAACATCAGCCCCAGCATTTT
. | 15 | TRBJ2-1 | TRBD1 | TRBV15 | CATSRDRGPGNEQFF | TGTGCCACCAGCCGGGACAGGGGGCCGGGGAATGAGCAGTTCTTC
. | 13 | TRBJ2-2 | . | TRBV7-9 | CASSLVGPGELFF | TGTGCCAGCAGCTTAGTGGGGCCCGGGGAGCTGTTTTTT
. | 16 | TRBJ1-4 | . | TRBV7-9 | CASSLPWPGHNEKLFF | TGTGCCAGCAGCTTACCTTGGCCAGGGCATAATGAAAAACTGTTTTTT